The T cell receptor beta chain under discussion was sequenced for a study of T cells in women clearing cervical HPV infection. immunoSEQ multiplex PCR used an average of roughly 1,100 ng genomic DNA. Some clones are missing from TCRdb's copy, which holds only in-frame ones; the method was immunoSEQ multiplex PCR. Here the sample table reports approximately 13,000 clones. General study results and limits: TRBV6-7 relative abundance averaged approximately 0.11% in cases and 0.15% to 0.2% in controls. Cases and controls were distinguished at AUC over 0.75 by richness and V genes. Repertoire richness, not evenness, was significantly elevated in CIN3+ cases versus controls.

As to this clone: Antigen specificity is unknown. Read data end 3 residues before the CDR3 end; the end is taken from the germline J gene.

Per germline, CDR1 SNHLY and CDR2 FYNNEI. This CDR3 has 15 amino acids. V dropped 8 bases and J dropped 10 bases, with 23 bases sitting between them. The sequence was collected from a woman aged 18 to 75 with a cervical HPV16 infection that either progressed to CIN3+ or cleared (not recorded which). Sequencing input: blood buffy coat. This chain uses TRBV2 with TRBJ2-2; D is possibly TRBD2 (6 bases). The CDR3 DNA, read in part, is TGTGCCAGCGGCCAGGAGGGCAGAGGTGCCGCGGAG. Protein product: CASGQEGRGAAE. The whole CDR3 protein reads CASGQEGRGAAELFF.